This entry features one T cell receptor beta chain sequence. Its specificity is unknown. Patient tissue came from resections in Japan or China, 2014–2017. Two lung cancer pathologists independently confirmed each histologic diagnosis. The sample is drawn from a study of immune evolution from preneoplasia to lung adenocarcinoma. Germline CDR1 reads DFQATT; CDR2 reads SNEGSKA (reference sequence). Between the trimmed V and J ends, which lost 6 bases and 4 bases, there was a span of 9 bases. The CDR3 extends over 11 amino acids. Study outcomes and limitations: Top clone share appeared to fall from AAH through AIS, MIA, adenocarcinoma.

TCRdb keeps only in-frame clones here, not all; method: immunoSEQ multiplex PCR. The repertoire holds 5,000 to 5,500 clones, with over 65% as singletons. The sequence came from a person aged 65 to 85 with lung adenocarcinoma. V gene TRBV20-1 combines with J gene TRBJ1-1; D might be TRBD1 (5 bases). The source material was FFPE adjacent normal lung tissue. CDR3 residues: CSARGVTEAFF. The CDR3 nucleotides are TGCAGTGCACGGGGGGTCACTGAAGCTTTCTTT.